This passage covers 28 T cell receptor beta chains from one sample sequenced in a study of T cell responses to AZD1222 COVID-19 vaccine. Produced via immunoSEQ multiplex PCR; TCRdb's table is partial and in-frame only. The repertoire holds about 200,000 clones, with roughly nine tenths as singletons. Material: peripheral blood, obtained 28 days after the second AZD1222 dose. These receptors were taken from an adult who received the AZD1222 COVID-19 vaccine.

The rearrangement joins TRBV28 to TRBJ2-7; 8 bases align to TRBD2. V lost 5 bases, J lost 2 bases, and 8 bases stayed unmatched. This CDR3 region has 15 residues. Per the germline V gene, CDR1 is MDHEN and CDR2 is SYDVKM. CDR3 region: CASSTPGLGTYEQYF. CDR3 in DNA: TGTGCCAGCAGTACACCGGGACTAGGTACCTACGAGCAGTACTTC.

The chain couples TRBV7-2 to TRBJ1-2, with D uncertain. CDR3 length: 13 amino acids. V lost 6 bases, J lost 8 bases, and 16 bases lay in between. The germline V gene encodes CDR1 SGHTA and CDR2 FQGNSA. CDR3 bases: TGTGCCAGCAGGGGTAGATCGCATGCCGGCTACACCTTC. Encoded protein: CASRGRSHAGYTF.

The chain links TRBV28 to TRBJ1-5, with D unclear. Germline V gene data show CDR1 as MDHEN and CDR2 as SYDVKM. Deletions cut 7 bases from V and 7 bases from J, with 14 bases between. The CDR3 is 13 residues long. CDR3 region: CASTSGGYQPQHF. CDR3 nucleotides: TGTGCCAGCACGAGTGGAGGGTACCAGCCCCAGCATTTT.

This clone was seen just once. The chain joins TRBV7-9 to TRBJ2-1; D is uncertain. Per the germline V gene, CDR1 is SEHNR and CDR2 is FQNEAQ (reference sequence). V dropped 0 bases and J dropped 7 bases, with 7 bases sitting between them. This CDR3 is 13 amino acids long. CDR3 in amino acids: CASSLAVGNEQFF. The DNA for the CDR3 is TGTGCCAGCAGCTTAGCTGTAGGGAATGAGCAGTTCTTC.

The chain couples TRBV29-1 to TRBJ2-2, with D maybe TRBD2 (6 bases). The V gene's germline CDR1 is SQVTM and CDR2 ANQGSEA. The CDR3 runs 13 residues. V lost 7 bases to trimming and J lost 3 bases, with 12 bases between them. The chain's CDR3 is CSAGEPDTGELFF. The DNA of the CDR3 is TGCAGCGCGGGGGAGCCGGACACCGGGGAGCTGTTTTTT.

V and J are TRBV7-2 and TRBJ2-3, with D uncertain. This CDR3 has 15 amino acids. Germline CDR1 SGHTA, CDR2 FQGNSA. V was trimmed by 0 bases and J by 0 bases, leaving 7 bases between them. The DNA for the CDR3 is TGTGCCAGCAGCTTAGCGGGCAGTAGCACAGATACGCAGTATTTT. This encodes CASSLAGSSTDTQYF.

The rearrangement uses TRBV7-9 and TRBJ2-1, with D uncertain. The germline V gene encodes CDR1 SEHNR and CDR2 FQNEAQ (reference sequence). The CDR3 totals 16 residues. With 3 bases removed from V and 6 bases from J, the gap between germline ends came to 18 bases. The CDR3 spells CASSFALVSPSNEQFF. CDR3 coding DNA: TGTGCCAGCAGCTTTGCTCTAGTTAGCCCTTCCAATGAGCAGTTCTTC.

V usage is TRBV28 and J usage is TRBJ1-2; 10 nucleotides align to TRBD1. The CDR3 totals 13 residues. J lost 8 bases, V lost 6 bases, and 6 bases had no gene match. The germline CDR1 and CDR2 sequences are MDHEN and SYDVKM. DNA for the CDR3: TGTGCCAGCAGCGGGGACAGGGGAAGGGGCTACACCTTC. Translating it yields CASSGDRGRGYTF.

V gene TRBV28 combines with J gene TRBJ2-1, with TRBD2 matching 13 bases. The trim removed 6 bases at V and 8 bases at J, leaving 7 bases unmatched. This CDR3 is built from 15 residues. In germline, CDR1 is MDHEN, CDR2 SYDVKM. The CDR3 loop is CASSFETSGRHEQFF. CDR3 bases: TGTGCCAGCAGCTTTGAGACTAGCGGGAGGCATGAGCAGTTCTTC.

CDR3 sequence: CASSISDWRTQTYNEQFF. The CDR3 DNA is TGTGCCAGCAGCATTTCGGACTGGAGAACACAAACCTACAATGAGCAGTTCTTC. The rearrangement links TRBV11-3 to TRBJ2-1; weak D call: TRBD2 (5 bases). This CDR3 is 18 amino acids long. V shed 5 bases and J shed 2 bases, with 22 bases lying between them. Germline V gene lookup returns CDR1 SGHNT and CDR2 YENEEA.

The rearrangement uses TRBV5-4 and TRBJ1-2, with 12 bases that match TRBD1. CDR3 length equals 15 residues. J gave up 5 bases and V 4 bases, and 6 bases lay outside the gene matches. Germline V gives CDR1 SGHNT, CDR2 YYREEE (reference sequence). DNA for the CDR3: TGTGCCAGCAGCACCCGGGACAGGGGGCCGTATGGCTACACCTTC. Amino acids: CASSTRDRGPYGYTF.

The J gene is TRBJ1-3, the V gene TRBV5-4; no firm D call. V was clipped by 2 bases and J by 3 bases, with 9 bases between them. Germline V CDR1 and CDR2: SGHNT, YYREEE (reference sequence). The CDR3 contains 14 residues. The CDR3 spells CASSFGSDGNTIYF. The CDR3 region has the DNA TGTGCCAGCAGCTTTGGTTCTGATGGAAACACCATATATTTT.

The chain employs TRBV4-1 and TRBJ1-5; D may be TRBD1 (5 bases). The CDR3 length is 19 residues. Germline V gene lookup returns CDR1 MGHRA and CDR2 YSYEKL. Trimming cost V 2 bases and J 5 bases, with 25 bases left between them. The DNA of the CDR3 is TGCGCCAGCAGCCAAAACTTACGGGGAGGGGTTGGGCCCTATCAGCCCCAGCATTTT. Protein: CASSQNLRGGVGPYQPQHF.

This clone appeared once. This sequence joins TRBV30 and TRBJ1-5; D is perhaps TRBD1 (6 bases). Looked up from germline, CDR1 is GTSNPN and CDR2 is SVGIG (reference sequence). The length of the CDR3 is 14 residues. V was clipped by 1 base and J by 0 bases, with 7 bases between them. The DNA for the CDR3 is TGTGCCTGGAGTGCAGGGGTTAGCAATCAGCCCCAGCATTTT. Protein sequence: CAWSAGVSNQPQHF.

The chain couples TRBV9 to TRBJ1-1; tentative D call: TRBD1 (6 bases). The CDR3 extends over 14 amino acids. Trimming took 0 bases from V and 11 from J, leaving 17 bases between them. CDR1 and CDR2 (germline): SGDLS, YYNGEE. This CDR3 reads CASSVGPGALFAFF. The CDR3, as DNA: TGTGCCAGCAGCGTAGGGCCAGGGGCCCTTTTTGCTTTCTTT.

The chain recombines TRBV28 with TRBJ1-1; D is unresolved. CDR3 length: 11 residues. Germline V gives CDR1 MDHEN, CDR2 SYDVKM. CDR3 sequence: CVKIVGPEAFF. The CDR3 DNA reads TGTGTCAAAATTGTGGGTCCTGAAGCTTTCTTT.

DNA for the CDR3: TGTGCCGTCCGGAACATTCTTAACACCGGGGAGCTGTTTTTT. Translating gives CAVRNILNTGELFF. The chain recombines TRBV19 with TRBJ2-2, with D hard to call. This CDR3 region has 14 residues. Between the trimmed V and J ends, which lost 11 bases and 2 bases, there was a span of 15 bases. Germline values: CDR1 LNHDA, CDR2 SQIVND (reference sequence).

The chain combines TRBV7-9 with TRBJ2-1; D unresolved. Between the trimmed V and J ends, which lost 3 bases and 7 bases, there was a span of 13 bases. Germline CDR1 SEHNR, CDR2 FQNEAQ (reference sequence). This CDR3 has 14 residues. CDR3 coding DNA: TGTGCCAGCAGCTTGGGCCGTCCCCTAAATGAGCAGTTCTTC. Translating it yields CASSLGRPLNEQFF.

This clone has a single count. The V gene is TRBV5-1, the J gene TRBJ2-7; D is undetermined. The CDR3 is made up of 14 amino acids. Trimming took off 0 bases at V and 2 bases at J, with 9 bases between the two ends. Germline CDR1 reads SGHRS; CDR2 reads YFSETQ. CDR3 residues: CASSLGAVAYEQYF. The DNA for the CDR3 is TGCGCCAGCAGCTTGGGCGCGGTGGCCTACGAGCAGTACTTC.

This chain connects TRBV28 to TRBJ2-3; TRBD2 might be the D (6 bases). The CDR3 is made up of 17 amino acids. The V gene lost 6 bases and the J gene lost 4 bases, with 23 bases spanning the gap. Germline CDR1 is MDHEN and CDR2 is SYDVKM. The CDR3 coding sequence is TGTGCCAGCAGCTCCCGAATGGAGGGAGGAGCGGCAGATACGCAGTATTTT. This codes for CASSSRMEGGAADTQYF.

This sequence joins TRBV6-5 and TRBJ2-5; weak D call: TRBD2 (6 bases). CDR3 length: 14 residues. Germline assignment: CDR1 MNHEY and CDR2 SVGAGI. Trimming pared 0 bases from V and 7 bases from J, leaving 12 bases between. The CDR3 region has the DNA TGTGCCAGCAGTTACTCCTGGGGGGAAGGGACCCAGTACTTC. Its protein is CASSYSWGEGTQYF.

The genes are TRBV3-1 (or the pseudogene TRBV3-2) and TRBJ1-4; D is perhaps TRBD1 (6 bases). The CDR3 loop spans 16 amino acids. Trimming took off 4 bases at V and 1 base at J, with 13 bases between the two ends. Germline V gene lookup returns CDR1 LGHDT and CDR2 YNNKEL (reference sequence). CDR3 protein: CASSPGEGGTNEKLFF. Written as DNA, the CDR3 is TGTGCCAGCAGCCCGGGAGAGGGGGGAACTAATGAAAAACTGTTTTTT.

This chain links TRBV4-1 with TRBJ1-2, with 8 bases identical to TRBD1. Per germline, CDR1 MGHRA and CDR2 YSYEKL. The trim removed 4 bases at V and 0 bases at J, leaving 13 bases unmatched. The CDR3 sequence is 18 residues long. The CDR3 nucleotides are TGCGCCAGCAGCCCAGGTATCGGGGGACAGGCTTCTAACTATGGCTACACCTTC. Its protein product is CASSPGIGGQASNYGYTF.

This clone has only one observation. The rearrangement joins TRBV20-1 to TRBJ2-7; D is ambiguous. Looked up from germline, CDR1 is DFQATT and CDR2 is SNEGSKA (reference sequence). CDR3 size: 11 residues. The ends were cut back, 1 base at V and 4 bases at J, with 5 bases in the middle. The CDR3 region is CSARVLYEQYF. CDR3 DNA sequence: TGCAGTGCTAGAGTCCTTTACGAGCAGTACTTC.

A few counts support this clone. The chain carries TRBV5-1 and TRBJ1-1; D is possibly TRBD1 (5 bases). V was cut by 3 bases and J by 1 base, with 10 bases left in between. The CDR3 is made up of 14 amino acids. Germline lookup yields CDR1 SGHRS and CDR2 YFSETQ. CDR3 sequence reads: CASSWGTENTEAFF. CDR3 sequence (DNA): TGCGCCAGCAGCTGGGGGACTGAGAACACTGAAGCTTTCTTT.

This chain joins TRBV5-1 and TRBJ2-7, with 8 bases identical to TRBD1. With V trimmed by 3 bases and J by 5 bases, 7 bases remained unmatched. Germline lookup yields CDR1 SGHRS and CDR2 YFSETQ. CDR3 length equals 14 residues. CDR3 residues: CASSSRTGYHEQYF. The DNA for the CDR3 is TGCGCCAGCAGCTCTCGGACAGGGTACCACGAGCAGTACTTC. The full variable domain, in which reference TRBV5-1 and TRBJ2-7 provide the parts outside the CDR3, is KAGVTQTPRYLIKTRGQQVTLSCSPISGHRSVSWYQQTPGQGLQFLFEYFSETQRNKGNFPGRFSGRQFSNSRSEMNVSTLELGDSALYLCASSSRTGYHEQYFGPGTRLTVT.

The chain combines TRBV25-1 with TRBJ2-7; either TRBD1 or TRBD2 may fit D (5 bases each). Germline V gene sequence: CDR1 MGHDK, CDR2 SYGVNS. CDR3 size: 14 residues. Trimming stripped 3 bases from V and 4 bases from J, with 13 bases between. The CDR3 DNA reads TGTGCCAGCAGTGATCCTCCGAGGGGTTACGAGCAGTACTTC. It is translated as CASSDPPRGYEQYF.

V gene TRBV6-5 combines with J gene TRBJ1-6; 10 positions match TRBD1. CDR1 is MNHEY and CDR2 is SVGAGI in the germline V gene. This CDR3 is built from 15 residues. V lost 2 bases, J lost 9 bases, and 4 bases stayed unmatched. CDR3 sequence reads: CASSYLGQGSSPLHF. CDR3 in DNA: TGTGCCAGCAGTTACCTGGGACAGGGGTCTTCACCCCTCCACTTT.